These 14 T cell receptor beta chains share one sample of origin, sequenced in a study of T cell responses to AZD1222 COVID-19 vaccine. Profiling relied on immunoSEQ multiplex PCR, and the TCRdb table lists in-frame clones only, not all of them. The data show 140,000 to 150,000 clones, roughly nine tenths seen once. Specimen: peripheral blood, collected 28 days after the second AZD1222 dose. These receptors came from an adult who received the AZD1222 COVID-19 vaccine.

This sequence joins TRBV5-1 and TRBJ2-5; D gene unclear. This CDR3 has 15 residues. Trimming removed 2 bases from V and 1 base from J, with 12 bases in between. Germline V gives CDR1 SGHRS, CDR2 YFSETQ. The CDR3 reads CASSLRAPFQETQYF. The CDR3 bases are TGCGCCAGCAGCTTAAGGGCCCCGTTCCAAGAGACCCAGTACTTC. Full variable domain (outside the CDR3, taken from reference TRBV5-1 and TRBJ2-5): KAGVTQTPRYLIKTRGQQVTLSCSPISGHRSVSWYQQTPGQGLQFLFEYFSETQRNKGNFPGRFSGRQFSNSRSEMNVSTLELGDSALYLCASSLRAPFQETQYFGPGTRLLVL.

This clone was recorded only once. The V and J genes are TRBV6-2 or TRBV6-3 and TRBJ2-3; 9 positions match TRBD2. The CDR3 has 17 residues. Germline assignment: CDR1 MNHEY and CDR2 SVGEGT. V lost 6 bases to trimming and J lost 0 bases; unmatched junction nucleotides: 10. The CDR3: CASRPEAGGPSTDTQYF. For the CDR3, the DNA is TGTGCCAGCAGACCTGAGGCGGGAGGGCCTAGCACAGATACGCAGTATTTT.

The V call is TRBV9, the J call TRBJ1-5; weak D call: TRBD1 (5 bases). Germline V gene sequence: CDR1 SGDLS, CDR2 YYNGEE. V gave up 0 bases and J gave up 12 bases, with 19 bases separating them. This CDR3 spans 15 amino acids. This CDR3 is CASSVGLASGAVQHF. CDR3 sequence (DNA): TGTGCCAGCAGCGTAGGACTAGCCTCCGGGGCGGTCCAGCATTTT.

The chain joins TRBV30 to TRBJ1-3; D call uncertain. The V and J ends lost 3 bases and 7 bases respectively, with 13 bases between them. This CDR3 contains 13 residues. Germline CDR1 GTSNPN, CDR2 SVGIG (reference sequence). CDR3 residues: CAWRQKLGNTIYF. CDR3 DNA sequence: TGTGCCTGGAGGCAAAAACTCGGGAACACCATATATTTT. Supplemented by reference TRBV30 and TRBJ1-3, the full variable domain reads SQTIHQWPATLVQPVGSPLSLECTVEGTSNPNLYWYRQAAGRGLQLLFYSVGIGQISSEVPQNLSASRPQDRQFILSSKKLLLSDSGFYLCAWRQKLGNTIYFGEGSWLTVV.

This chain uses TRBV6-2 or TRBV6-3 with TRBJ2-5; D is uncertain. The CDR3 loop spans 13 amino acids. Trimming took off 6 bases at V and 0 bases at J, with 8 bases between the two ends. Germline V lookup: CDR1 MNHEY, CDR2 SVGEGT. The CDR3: CASSLSYQETQYF. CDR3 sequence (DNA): TGTGCCAGCAGCCTATCTTACCAAGAGACCCAGTACTTC.

CDR3 DNA: TGTGCCAGCAGCCCTCGGGGGGCGGAAAGCTCCTACAATGAGCAGTTCTTC. Protein sequence: CASSPRGAESSYNEQFF. This chain connects TRBV7-9 to TRBJ2-1; a possible D gene is TRBD2 (7 bases). This CDR3 is built from 17 residues. Germline V gene sequence: CDR1 SEHNR, CDR2 FQNEAQ (reference sequence). Between the trimmed V and J ends, which lost 5 bases and 0 bases, there was a span of 17 bases.

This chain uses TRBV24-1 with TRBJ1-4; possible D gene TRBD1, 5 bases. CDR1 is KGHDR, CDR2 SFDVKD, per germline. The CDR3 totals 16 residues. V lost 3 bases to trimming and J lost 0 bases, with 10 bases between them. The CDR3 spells CATSDARGATNEKLFF. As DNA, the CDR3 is TGTGCCACCAGTGATGCCCGGGGCGCAACTAATGAAAAACTGTTTTTT.

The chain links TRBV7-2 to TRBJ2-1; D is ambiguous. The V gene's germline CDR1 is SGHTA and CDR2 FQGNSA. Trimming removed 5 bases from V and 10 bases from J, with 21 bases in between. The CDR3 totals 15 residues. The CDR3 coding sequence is TGTGCCAGCAGCCATCGAGAGCTTACCGGTTGGGAGCAGTTCTTC. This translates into CASSHRELTGWEQFF. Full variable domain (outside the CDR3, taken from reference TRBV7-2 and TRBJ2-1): GAGVSQSPSNKVTEKGKDVELRCDPISGHTALYWYRQSLGQGLEFLIYFQGNSAPDKSGLPSDRFSAERTGGSVSTLTIQRTQQEDSAVYLCASSHRELTGWEQFFGPGTRLTVL.

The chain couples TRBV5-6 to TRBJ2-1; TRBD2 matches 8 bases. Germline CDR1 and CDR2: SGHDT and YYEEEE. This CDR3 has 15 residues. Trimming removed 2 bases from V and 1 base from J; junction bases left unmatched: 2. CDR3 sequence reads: CASSFTSGSYNEQFF. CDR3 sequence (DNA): TGTGCCAGCAGCTTTACTAGCGGTTCCTACAATGAGCAGTTCTTC.

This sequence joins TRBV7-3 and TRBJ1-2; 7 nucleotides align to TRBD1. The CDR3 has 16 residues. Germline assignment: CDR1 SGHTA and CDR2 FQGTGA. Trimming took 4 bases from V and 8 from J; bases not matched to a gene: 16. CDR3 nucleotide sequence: TGTGCCAGCAGCTCGCAGACAGGGAAGGTGCCCCAAGGCTACACCTTC. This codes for CASSSQTGKVPQGYTF.

CDR3 region: CASSQETSTNEKLFF. Here the CDR3 DNA reads TGTGCCAGCAGCCAAGAAACTTCAACTAATGAAAAACTGTTTTTT. The chain combines TRBV4-2 with TRBJ1-4, with D unresolved. V was cut by 0 bases and J by 0 bases, with 5 bases left in between. The CDR3 extends over 15 amino acids. Germline loops: CDR1 LGHNA, CDR2 YNFKEQ.

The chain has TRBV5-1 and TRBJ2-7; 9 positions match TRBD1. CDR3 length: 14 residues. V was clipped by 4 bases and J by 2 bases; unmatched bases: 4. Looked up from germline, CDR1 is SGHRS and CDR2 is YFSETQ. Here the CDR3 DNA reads TGCGCCAGCAGCCCCGGGACAGGGACCTACGAGCAGTACTTC. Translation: CASSPGTGTYEQYF. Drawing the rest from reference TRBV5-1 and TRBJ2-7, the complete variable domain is KAGVTQTPRYLIKTRGQQVTLSCSPISGHRSVSWYQQTPGQGLQFLFEYFSETQRNKGNFPGRFSGRQFSNSRSEMNVSTLELGDSALYLCASSPGTGTYEQYFGPGTRLTVT.

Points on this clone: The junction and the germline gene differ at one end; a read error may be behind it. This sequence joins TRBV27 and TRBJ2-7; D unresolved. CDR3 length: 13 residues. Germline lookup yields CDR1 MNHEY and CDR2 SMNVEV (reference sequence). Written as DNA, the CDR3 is TGTGCCAGCAGTTTATGGCCCTCCCACGAGCAGTACTTC. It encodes CASSLWPSHEQYF.

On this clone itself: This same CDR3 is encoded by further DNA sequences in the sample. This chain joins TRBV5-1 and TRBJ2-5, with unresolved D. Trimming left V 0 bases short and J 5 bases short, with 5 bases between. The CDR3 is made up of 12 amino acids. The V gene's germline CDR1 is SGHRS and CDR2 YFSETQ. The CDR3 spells CASSLDEETQYF. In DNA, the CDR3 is TGCGCCAGCAGCTTGGATGAGGAGACCCAGTACTTC.